These 4 T cell receptor beta chains share one sample of origin, sequenced in a study of Graves' ophthalmopathy and Graves' hyperthyroidism. Using RNA transcripts, the TCR beta CDR3 regions were amplified. First-round RT-PCR used HTBI primers; second-round multiplex PCR followed. TCRdb ran MiXCR on the multiplex PCR reads and lists one entry per CDR3 protein. The sample holds roughly 700,000 distinct CDR3 sequences, around 40% seen once. Sequenced input: peripheral blood. All receptors derive from an adult man with Graves' ophthalmopathy.

This clonotype has ten or more counts. The rearrangement uses TRBV7-9 and TRBJ2-5; D might be TRBD2 (5 bases). V was pared by 5 bases and J by 5 bases, with 12 bases between. This CDR3 comprises 13 residues. CDR1 is SEHNR and CDR2 is FQNEAQ in the germline V gene (reference sequence). CDR3 amino acids: CASSNSVQETQYF. DNA for the CDR3: TGTGCCAGCAGCAATAGCGTACAGGAGACCCAGTACTTC.

This clonotype turned up a few times. The chain joins TRBV11-2 to TRBJ1-5; the D is unclear. The germline CDR1 and CDR2 sequences are SGHAT and FQNNGV. The CDR3 consists of 14 residues. V dropped 0 bases and J dropped 1 base, with 4 bases sitting between them. This CDR3 is CASSLEPSNQPQHF. For the CDR3, the DNA is TGTGCCAGCAGCTTAGAACCGAGCAATCAGCCCCAGCATTTT. The entire variable domain, with the rest obtained from reference TRBV11-2 and TRBJ1-5, is as follows: EAGVAQSPRYKIIEKRQSVAFWCNPISGHATLYWYQQILGQGPKLLIQFQNNGVVDDSQLPKDRFSAERLKGVDSTLKIQPAKLEDSAVYLCASSLEPSNQPQHFGDGTRLSIL.

V gene TRBV10-1 combines with J gene TRBJ2-3; D is unclear. This CDR3 is 15 amino acids long. Germline lookup yields CDR1 WNHNN and CDR2 SYGVQD (reference sequence). The ends were cut back, 3 bases at V and 0 bases at J, with 10 bases in the middle. This CDR3 is CASSEGRTSTDTQYF. DNA for the CDR3: TGCGCCAGCAGTGAAGGCAGAACTAGCACAGATACGCAGTATTTT.

The chain is built from TRBV6-5 and TRBJ1-5; D is perhaps TRBD1 (6 bases). Germline-derived CDR1 and CDR2 are MNHEY and SVGAGI. V was pared by 6 bases and J by 6 bases, with 18 bases between. This CDR3 is built from 15 residues. The CDR3 is CASSPSTGYRQPQHF. The CDR3 nucleotides are TGTGCCAGCAGCCCGTCAACAGGGTATCGTCAGCCCCAGCATTTT.